This T cell receptor (beta chain) was sequenced during a study of shared clonotypes between healthy human individuals. At the level of the study: Three plates each covered CD4 naive and memory; CD8 naive two, CD8 memory one.

The V end was cut by 1 base, the J end by 2 bases, with 10 bases between. This CDR3 contains 15 residues. Germline V gene data show CDR1 as SGDLS and CDR2 as YYNGEE. Measured with immunoSEQ multiplex PCR; TCRdb has only the in-frame clones, and not every one. Counted here are roughly 400,000 clones, 96% occurring once; the ten biggest clones make up about 0.32%. The TCR was taken from a man aged 25-45 years in good health. The V and J genes are TRBV9 and TRBJ2-1; maybe TRBD2 (5 bases). Specimen: memory CD8+ T cells sorted from blood. Subset noted: CD45RO+ cells pooled with CCR7-negative TemRA cells. CDR3 coding DNA: TGTGCCAGCAGCGTACGAGCGGTCCCCTACAATGAGCAGTTCTTC. This translates into CASSVRAVPYNEQFF.